What follows are 21 T cell receptor delta chains derived from one specimen sequenced in a study of gamma-delta chains in newborns, infants, children. TCRdb reprocessed the reads using CATT. The sample records over 4,000 delta-chain clones, around 6.2% being singletons. Input material: blood. The receptors derive from a child who was a newborn, infant or young child, either healthy, febrile or measles-vaccinated (not recorded which).

This clone counts as medium-sized. This chain connects TRDV2 to TRDJ1; D perhaps matches TRDD3 (5 bases). This CDR3 spans 18 amino acids. The germline V gene encodes CDR1 GEAIGNYY and CDR2 EKD. Trimming shortened V by 0 bases and J by 3 bases, and 22 bases separated the two germline ends. DNA of the CDR3: TGTGCCTGTGACACCGTTACGGGGCGGGATCTCGGGGCCGATAAACTCATCTTT. The encoded protein is CACDTVTGRDLGADKLIF.

The V and J genes are TRDV2 and TRDJ3; the D gene is possibly TRDD3 (6 bases). There are 18 residues in the CDR3. Between the trimmed V and J ends, which lost 0 bases and 0 bases, there was a span of 11 bases. Germline V gives CDR1 GEAIGNYY, CDR2 EKD. The chain's CDR3 is CACDTPGASSWDTRQMFF. For the CDR3, the DNA is TGTGCCTGTGACACCCCTGGGGCCAGCTCCTGGGACACCCGACAGATGTTTTTC.

Turning to this clone: The sample has other DNA sequences that encode this CDR3 too. The rearrangement joins TRDV2 to TRDJ3; TRDD3 might be the D (5 bases). V was clipped by 0 bases and J by 0 bases, with 11 bases between them. The germline V gene has CDR1 GEAIGNYY and CDR2 EKD. The CDR3 is 18 residues long. CDR3 nucleotides: TGTGCCTGTGACACCGGGGGGGCAAGCTCCTGGGACACCCGACAGATGTTTTTC. It encodes CACDTGGASSWDTRQMFF.

J is TRDJ3 and V is TRDV2, with 7 bases that match TRDD3. Germline CDR1 and CDR2: GEAIGNYY and EKD. V lost 0 bases to trimming and J lost 2 bases; unmatched junction nucleotides: 6. CDR3 size: 18 residues. DNA for the CDR3: TGTGCCTGTGACACCGTACTGGGATACACCTGGGACACCCGACAGATGTTTTTC. This translates into CACDTVLGYTWDTRQMFF.

The rearrangement joins TRDV2 to TRDJ3; the match to TRDD3 covers 10 bases. This CDR3 contains 20 residues. V lost 3 bases, J lost 0 bases, and 10 bases stayed unmatched. Germline V lookup: CDR1 GEAIGNYY, CDR2 EKD. The CDR3, as DNA: TGTGCCTGTGACCCGTTTACTGGGGGATGGAGCTCCTGGGACACCCGACAGATGTTTTTC. It yields the protein CACDPFTGGWSSWDTRQMFF.

This clone appeared a few times. The chain uses TRDV1 and TRDJ1; unclear D gene. This CDR3 comprises 16 residues. V gave up 2 bases and J gave up 8 bases, with 21 bases separating them. The V gene's germline CDR1 is TSWWSYY and CDR2 QGS. CDR3 sequence (DNA): TGTGCTCTTGGGGAAGTTCTAGTGGGACGGGTCGACAAACTCATCTTT. Its protein product is CALGEVLVGRVDKLIF.

In this sample, this clone turned up a few times. The chain combines TRAV29/DV5 with TRDJ3; TRDD3 aligns across 8 bases. V shed 1 base, J shed 0 bases, and the junction held 21 bases outside the gene matches. Looked up from germline, CDR1 is NSMFDY and CDR2 is ISSIKDK. This CDR3 contains 23 residues. This CDR3 is CAASRRESTGGIQSSWDTRQMFF. CDR3 sequence (DNA): TGTGCAGCAAGCAGGCGGGAAAGTACTGGGGGTATCCAAAGCTCCTGGGACACCCGACAGATGTTTTTC.

This clone has only a few counts. The chain couples TRDV2 to TRDJ3; TRDD3 matches at 8 bases. Germline V lookup: CDR1 GEAIGNYY, CDR2 EKD. Trimming at V came to 2 bases and at J to 0 bases, leaving 8 bases not matched to a gene. CDR3 size: 19 residues. DNA of the CDR3: TGTGCCTGTGACAGTATACTGGGGGCCTTCTCCTGGGACACCCGACAGATGTTTTTC. Its translation is CACDSILGAFSWDTRQMFF.

No call was made for the V gene; the J gene is TRDJ3; TRDD3 is the table's D call and was not checked against the DNA. This CDR3 comprises 21 residues. The CDR3 sequence is CACDTILYWGIRSWDTRQMFF. In DNA, the CDR3 is TGTGCCTGTGACACCATCCTGTACTGGGGGATACGCTCCTGGGACACCCGACAGATGTTTTTC.

This clone is medium-sized in the sample. Other DNA sequences in the sample encode the same CDR3. The chain joins TRDV2 to TRDJ3; 9 nucleotides line up with TRDD3. This CDR3 contains 18 residues. V lost 2 bases to trimming and J lost 0 bases; unmatched junction nucleotides: 4. In germline, CDR1 is GEAIGNYY, CDR2 EKD. This CDR3 is CACDILGESSWDTRQMFF. CDR3 DNA sequence: TGTGCCTGTGACATACTGGGGGAGAGCTCCTGGGACACCCGACAGATGTTTTTC.

The chain employs TRDV2 and TRDJ3; 9 nucleotides match TRDD3. The J gene, missing from TCRdb, was assigned here through DNA to germline matching. This CDR3 spans 19 amino acids. V trimming: 0 bases; J trimming: 0 bases; junction bases outside the gene matches: 5. Germline V lookup: CDR1 GEAIGNYY, CDR2 EKD. The CDR3 DNA sequence: TGTGCCTGTGACACCGGGGGATACTTTGGCTCCTGGGACACCCGACAGATGTTTTTC. It encodes CACDTGGYFGSWDTRQMFF.

This chain links TRDV2 with TRDJ3; D might be TRDD3 (5 bases). V shed 0 bases and J shed 0 bases, with 20 bases lying between them. Germline V gives CDR1 GEAIGNYY, CDR2 EKD. This CDR3 has 21 residues. The CDR3 loop is CACDTATSGGTGSWDTRQMFF. CDR3 sequence (DNA): TGTGCCTGTGACACCGCAACATCGGGGGGTACCGGCTCCTGGGACACCCGACAGATGTTTTTC.

This clone has just a few counts. This clone may be a read error of a much larger clone one base away. This chain connects TRDV2 to TRDJ3; D is possibly TRDD3 (5 bases). CDR3 length equals 19 residues. The germline gives CDR1 GEAIGNYY, CDR2 EKD. For the CDR3, the DNA is TGTGCCTGTGACACCGTTAGGTTGGGCCGCTCCTGGGACATCCGACAGATGTTTTTC. Protein sequence: CACDTVRLGRSWDIRQMFF.

Notes on this clone: Other DNA sequences of this sample code for an identical CDR3. J is TRDJ3 and V is TRDV2, with 9 bases matching TRDD3. Germline V lookup: CDR1 GEAIGNYY, CDR2 EKD. V lost 3 bases and J lost 2; bases outside the gene matches: 4. CDR3 size: 17 residues. In DNA, the CDR3 is TGTGCCTGTGACCCCACTGGGGGACCCTGGGACACCCGACAGATGTTTTTC. Amino acid sequence: CACDPTGGPWDTRQMFF.

No V gene was called here, but the J gene is TRDJ3; the table calls TRDD3, which could not be checked here. The CDR3 has 19 amino acids. The CDR3 region has the DNA TGTGCCTGTGACACGGTACTGGGGGATACCACCTGGGCCACCCGACAGATGTTTTTC. Its translation is CACDTVLGDTTWATRQMFF.

This clone was seen more than once but under ten times. Other DNA sequences in this sample translate to the same CDR3. The chain combines TRDV2 with TRDJ3; 8 positions agree with TRDD3. Germline V gene sequence: CDR1 GEAIGNYY, CDR2 EKD. V shed 3 bases, J shed 0 bases, and the junction held 6 bases outside the gene matches. This CDR3 is built from 18 residues. CDR3 DNA: TGTGCCTGTGACTTACTGGGGGTCAGCTCCTGGGACACCCGACAGATGTTTTTC. It is translated as CACDLLGVSSWDTRQMFF.

Only a few counts were recorded for this clone. The junction departs from germline at one end; a sequencing error may be responsible. This chain uses TRDV2 with TRDJ2; TRDD3 aligns across 9 bases. Germline V lookup: CDR1 GEAIGNYY, CDR2 EKD. This CDR3 is built from 17 residues. CDR3 loop: CACGTVLLGDTTAQLFF. The CDR3 DNA reads TGTGCCTGTGGCACCGTCCTACTGGGGGACACGACAGCACAACTCTTCTTT.

This chain joins TRDV2 and TRDJ1, with TRDD3 matching 8 bases. The V gene end was trimmed by 3 bases and the J gene end by 0 bases; junction bases not matched to a gene: 11. Germline V CDR1 and CDR2: GEAIGNYY, EKD. This CDR3 contains 17 residues. The DNA for the CDR3 is TGTGCCTGTGACGTACTGGGGGTCCAACCGTACACCGATAAACTCATCTTT. Its protein is CACDVLGVQPYTDKLIF.

This clone showed up just a few times. V gene TRDV2 combines with J gene TRDJ3, with TRDD3 identical over 8 bases. Germline CDR1 and CDR2: GEAIGNYY and EKD. The CDR3 is made up of 17 amino acids. The junction had 6 bases not matched to a gene; V was cut back by 3 bases and J by 3 bases. As DNA, the CDR3 is TGTGCCTGTGACGAGGTGGGGGATTTCTGGGACACCCGACAGATGTTTTTC. Protein: CACDEVGDFWDTRQMFF.

In this sample, this clone turned up a few times. J is TRDJ3 and V is TRDV2; TRDD3 might be the D (5 bases). The germline V gene has CDR1 GEAIGNYY and CDR2 EKD. The CDR3 runs to 18 residues. The V end was cut by 0 bases, the J end by 2 bases, with 13 bases between. CDR3 bases: TGTGCCTGTGACACCGGGGGGGCCCACCCCTGGGACACCCGACAGATGTTTTTC. Its translation is CACDTGGAHPWDTRQMFF.

This clone was counted between two and nine times. The sample holds other DNA sequences that translate to the same CDR3. This rearrangement joins TRDV1 to TRDJ2; unclear D gene. Looked up from germline, CDR1 is TSWWSYY and CDR2 is QGS. The germline V and J ends were trimmed by 2 bases and 0 bases, with 4 bases remaining between them. This CDR3 comprises 14 residues. Here the CDR3 reads CALGEGALTAQLFF. CDR3 in DNA: TGTGCTCTTGGGGAAGGGGCTTTGACAGCACAACTCTTCTTT.